Described below is a single T cell receptor beta chain sequence and its context. This entry belongs to a study of T cell changes during pregnancy in multiple sclerosis. The table came from immunoSEQ multiplex PCR; TCRdb's copy has only in-frame clones and leaves some out. The table lists about 62,000 clones, approximately 93% of them singletons. This CDR3 comprises 15 residues. After removal of 4 bases from V and 0 bases from J, the junction contained 4 bases not matched to a gene. Germline V gives CDR1 SGDLS, CDR2 YYNGEE. This chain connects TRBV9 to TRBJ2-3; 8 bases are a match to TRBD1. The source was CD8+ T cells from peripheral blood mononuclear cells, collected in the second trimester of pregnancy. The sequence was collected from a female donor with multiple sclerosis, enrolled in a pregnancy study. For the CDR3, the DNA is TGTGCCAGCAGCCCGGGACAGGCTAGCACAGATACGCAGTATTTT. As protein: CASSPGQASTDTQYF.